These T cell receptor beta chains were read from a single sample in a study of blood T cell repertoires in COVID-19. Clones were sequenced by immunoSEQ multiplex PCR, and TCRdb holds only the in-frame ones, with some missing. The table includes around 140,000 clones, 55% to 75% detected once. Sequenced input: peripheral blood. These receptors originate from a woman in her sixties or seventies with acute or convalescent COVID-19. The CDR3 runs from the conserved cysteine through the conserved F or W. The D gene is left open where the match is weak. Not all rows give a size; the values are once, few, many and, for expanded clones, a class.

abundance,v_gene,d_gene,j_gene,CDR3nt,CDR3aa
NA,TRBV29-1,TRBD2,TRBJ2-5,TGCAGCACTCGGGGGGGGGTATTGGAGACCCAGTACTTC,CSTRGGVLETQYF
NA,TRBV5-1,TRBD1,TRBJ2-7,TGCGCCAGCAGCTCGGACAGGACTTACGACGAGCAGTACTTC,CASSSDRTYDEQYF
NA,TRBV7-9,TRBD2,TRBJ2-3,TGTGCCAGCAGCTTAGGCGGGAGGGCCCCAGATACGCAGTATTTT,CASSLGGRAPDTQYF
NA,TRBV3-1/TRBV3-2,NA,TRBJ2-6,TGTGCCAGCAGCCAGACAGGAGCTGGGGCCAACGTCCTGACTTTC,CASSQTGAGANVLTF
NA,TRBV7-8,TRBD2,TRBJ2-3,TGTGCCAGCAGCCCTAGCGGCCGCACAGATACGCAGTATTTT,CASSPSGRTDTQYF
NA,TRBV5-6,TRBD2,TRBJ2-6,TGTGCCAGCAGCGCAGGACTAGCGGGAGACTTATCTGGGGCCAACGTCCTGACTTTC,CASSAGLAGDLSGANVLTF
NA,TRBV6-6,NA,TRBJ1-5,TGTGCCAGCGGCACGCAGGGTAGGCATAGCAATCAGCCCCAGCATTTT,CASGTQGRHSNQPQHF
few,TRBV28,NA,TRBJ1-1,TGTGCCAGCGAACGACAGGATGAAGCTTTCTTT,CASERQDEAFF
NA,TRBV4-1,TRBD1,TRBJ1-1,TGCGCCAGCCTTCCGGGACAGGGGGCGGTTATGGTAACTGAAGCTTTCTTT,CASLPGQGAVMVTEAFF
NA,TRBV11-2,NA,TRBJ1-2,TGTGCCAGCAGCCTTAGTAGTCAGGCAACCTATGGCTACACCTTC,CASSLSSQATYGYTF
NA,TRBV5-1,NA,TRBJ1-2,TGCGCCAGCAGCTTGGTTCCCCCGGACAGCCCGACGCCCTATGGCTACACCTTC,CASSLVPPDSPTPYGYTF
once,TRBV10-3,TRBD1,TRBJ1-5,TGTGCCATCAGTGACCCGGGACAGAAAATTGGCAATCAGCCCCAGCATTTT,CAISDPGQKIGNQPQHF